A selection of T cell receptor beta chains follows, all from one sample in a study of blood T cell repertoires in COVID-19. Sequencing used immunoSEQ multiplex PCR; TCRdb keeps in-frame clones, though not all of them. The repertoire holds fewer than 350,000 clones, approximately 90% seen once, with 4.1% in the top ten. Sequenced sample: PBMCs or T cells enriched from blood (not recorded which). These receptors came from a woman aged 30 to 39 with acute COVID-19. Both conserved end residues are part of each CDR3. D genes are given only for firm matches. Clone sizes are given selectively: once, few, many, or a class where the clone is expanded.

>TRBD1|TRBV27|TRBJ2-7|.
TGTGCCAGCAGTTTATCGATTGGGGACAGTGCCTACGAGCAGTACTTC
CASSLSIGDSAYEQYF
>.|TRBV3-1/TRBV3-2|TRBJ2-2|.
TGTGCCAGCAGCCACTTACAGAACACCGGGGAGCTGTTTTTT
CASSHLQNTGELFF
>.|TRBV7-9|TRBJ2-7|.
TGTGCCAGCAGCTTAGCGCCAGCGGAATCCTCCTACGAGCAGTACTTC
CASSLAPAESSYEQYF
>.|TRBV29-1|TRBJ1-1|.
TGCAGCGCTCTCGGAGGATACATGAACACTGAAGCTTTCTTT
CSALGGYMNTEAFF
>TRBD2|TRBV27|TRBJ2-1|.
TGTGCCAGCAGTTTAGGTAGCGGGAGAAGGAATGAGCAGTTCTTC
CASSLGSGRRNEQFF
>.|TRBV25-1|TRBJ1-4|.
TGTGCCAGCAGTGAAATGATCGGTAGTGTATATCGTGAAAAACTGTTTTTT
CASSEMIGSVYREKLFF
>.|TRBV10-1|TRBJ2-1|.
TGCGCCAGCAGTGATTCGGCGGGACTTAGCTCCTACAATGAGCAGTTCTTC
CASSDSAGLSSYNEQFF
>TRBD2|TRBV27|TRBJ2-3|.
TGTGCCAGCAGAGTCACTAGCGGGAGGAGGTCAGATACGCAGTATTTT
CASRVTSGRRSDTQYF
>.|TRBV20-1|TRBJ2-1|once
TGCAGTGCTAGTAAGGCTAGCCATCCAGGTGAGCAGTTCTTC
CSASKASHPGEQFF
>.|TRBV25-1|TRBJ1-1|.
TGTGCCAGCAGTGAATCTGCGCGGTGGAACACTGAAGCTTTCTTT
CASSESARWNTEAFF
>.|TRBV5-1|TRBJ1-2|once
TGCGCCAGCAGCTTGTGGGGCATTGACTATGGCTACACCTTC
CASSLWGIDYGYTF
>TRBD2|TRBV10-2|TRBJ2-7|.
TGCGCCAGCAGTCTGGCTAGCGGGGCCTACGAGCAGTACTTC
CASSLASGAYEQYF
>TRBD1|TRBV6-5|TRBJ1-2|.
TGTGCCAGCAGTCCTACAGGGGGCTTTGGCTACACCTTC
CASSPTGGFGYTF
>.|TRBV5-1|TRBJ2-3|.
TGCGCCAGCAGCCCAATACCCAGAGACTATCGACTAGAAGGCACAGATACGCAGTATTTT
CASSPIPRDYRLEGTDTQYF
>.|TRBV27|TRBJ2-7|few
TGTGCCAGCAGTTTATTCCGGGGAGACCCCTACGAGCAGTACTTC
CASSLFRGDPYEQYF
>.|TRBV27|TRBJ1-1|.
TGTGCCAGCAGTTTCTCAGGGGACACTGAAGCTTTCTTT
CASSFSGDTEAFF
>TRBD1|TRBV18|TRBJ1-5|.
TGTGCCAGCTCGCTGGGACAGGGTAGCAATCAGCCCCAGCATTTT
CASSLGQGSNQPQHF
>.|TRBV28|TRBJ2-7|.
TGTGCCAGCAGTGGCGGGGATAATTCCTACGAGCAGTACTTC
CASSGGDNSYEQYF
>TRBD1|TRBV27|TRBJ2-7|.
TGTGCCAGCAGTTTTTTAGGACAGGGGTATTCGTACGAGCAGTACTTC
CASSFLGQGYSYEQYF
>.|TRBV19|TRBJ2-2|.
TGTGCCAGTAGTCACGGGGGGCCCGCGAACACCGGGGAGCTGTTTTTT
CASSHGGPANTGELFF
>.|TRBV30|TRBJ2-4|few
TGTGCCTGGAGGGAAGCGATTCGAGGCATTCAGTACTTC
CAWREAIRGIQYF
>.|TRBV20-1|TRBJ2-1|.
TGCAGTGCTGCGCGAAGTGAGCAGTTCTTC
CSAARSEQFF
>TRBD1|TRBV4-1|TRBJ1-5|once
TGCGCCAGCAGCTATCTCCCGCAGGGGGCTGACAATCAGCCCCAGCATTTT
CASSYLPQGADNQPQHF
>.|TRBV2|TRBJ2-5|.
TGTGCCAGCAGTGAACAGGCTAGCGAGCAAGAGACCCAGTACTTC
CASSEQASEQETQYF
>.|TRBV5-1|TRBJ1-5|once
TGCGCCAGCAGCTTAACCGGACAAGATCAGCCCCAGCATTTT
CASSLTGQDQPQHF
>TRBD1|TRBV7-2|TRBJ1-1|.
TGTGCCAGCAGCTCCTTACGCCGGGACAGGGAGACTGAAGCTTTCTTT
CASSSLRRDRETEAFF
>TRBD2|TRBV9|TRBJ2-3|.
TGTGCCAGCAGCGCGACGGGACTAGCGGGACCCACAGATACGCAGTATTTT
CASSATGLAGPTDTQYF
>TRBD1|TRBV15|TRBJ1-5|.
TGTGCCACCAGCAGGCTTGACAGGGATAATCAGCCCCAGCATTTT
CATSRLDRDNQPQHF
>TRBD1|TRBV5-4|TRBJ2-3|.
TGTGCCAGCAGCCAGGGACAGGGAGCAGATACGCAGTATTTT
CASSQGQGADTQYF
>TRBD2|TRBV9|TRBJ2-1|.
TGTGCCAGCAGCGCGACTAGCGGGAGTAGGCTTGAGCAGTTCTTC
CASSATSGSRLEQFF
>TRBD2|TRBV18|TRBJ2-1|.
TGTGCCAGCTCACCTCTAGCGGGAGATTACAATGAGCAGTTCTTC
CASSPLAGDYNEQFF
>.|TRBV4-1|TRBJ2-7|.
TGCGCCAGCAGGCCAGGCGTACAGGAGAACGAGCAGTACTTC
CASRPGVQENEQYF
>TRBD2|TRBV7-3|TRBJ2-3|once
TGTGCCAGCAGCCCATCACCGGGACTAGCGGGAGGGCGATTTAGCACAGATACGCAGTATTTT
CASSPSPGLAGGRFSTDTQYF
>.|TRBV28|TRBJ2-2|.
TGTGCCAGCAGTTTCCTCCAGGTCCAAACCGGGGAGCTGTTTTTT
CASSFLQVQTGELFF
>TRBD2|TRBV5-4|TRBJ2-7|.
TGTGCCAGCAGCTATGGACTAGCGGGATCCTACGAGCAGTACTTC
CASSYGLAGSYEQYF
>TRBD1|TRBV6-5|TRBJ1-4|.
TGTGCCAGCAGACCAGGGGGGTTTAATGAAAAACTGTTTTTT
CASRPGGFNEKLFF
>TRBD2|TRBV5-6|TRBJ2-3|.
TGTGCCAGCAGCCGCAGGGCTAGCGGGGGTAGCACAGATACGCAGTATTTT
CASSRRASGGSTDTQYF
>TRBD1|TRBV18|TRBJ1-1|.
TGTGCCAGCTCACCTCCCGAACAGGGGGCGGAGGACACTGAAGCTTTCTTT
CASSPPEQGAEDTEAFF
>.|TRBV7-9|TRBJ2-7|.
TGTGCCAGCAGCTCGACGAGCGGGTTTGGGGACGAGCAGTACTTC
CASSSTSGFGDEQYF
>.|TRBV27|TRBJ2-7|.
TGTGCCAGCAAACCGGACTCGACCTACGAGCAGTACTTC
CASKPDSTYEQYF
>.|TRBV2|TRBJ1-5|.
TGTGCCAGCAGCCTGACAGGAAATAGCAATCAGCCCCAGCATTTT
CASSLTGNSNQPQHF
>TRBD2|TRBV18|TRBJ2-7|.
TGTGCCAGCTCTCTTGACGGGACTAGGGAGCAGTACTTC
CASSLDGTREQYF
>TRBD2|TRBV15|TRBJ2-2|once
TGTGCCACCAGCAGCCTTTCCCTACTAGCGGCGAACACCGGGGAGCTGTTTTTT
CATSSLSLLAANTGELFF
>TRBD1|TRBV5-1|TRBJ2-7|.
TGCGCCAGCAGCTTGGGACAGGGGTCCCCCTACGAGCAGTACTTC
CASSLGQGSPYEQYF
>TRBD2|TRBV28|TRBJ2-1|.
TGTGCCAGCGGCCACTATTGGGCGGGAGTTCGCAATGAGCAGTTCTTC
CASGHYWAGVRNEQFF
>TRBD2|TRBV7-2|TRBJ2-7|.
TGTGCCAGCAGCCGGGCTAGCGGGAGGAGCCACGAGCAGTACTTC
CASSRASGRSHEQYF
>TRBD2|TRBV24-1|TRBJ2-7|.
TGTGCCACCAGTGCGGGAGCGGGAGCCTCATGGGAGCAGTACTTC
CATSAGAGASWEQYF
>.|TRBV4-3|TRBJ2-7|.
TGCGCCAGCAGCCGATTGGAATCTACGAGGGAGCAGTACTTC
CASSRLESTREQYF
>TRBD1|TRBV19|TRBJ1-6|.
TGTGCCAGTAGCACAGGGGGTAATTCACCCCTCCACTTT
CASSTGGNSPLHF
>TRBD1|TRBV4-1|TRBJ1-5|once
TGCGCCAGCAGCCTCCAGTGGGACAGGTCCAATCAGCCCCAGCATTTT
CASSLQWDRSNQPQHF
>TRBD2|TRBV28|TRBJ2-3|.
TGTGCCAGCAGTAGACTAGCGGGAGAAAGAGATACGCAGTATTTT
CASSRLAGERDTQYF
>TRBD1|TRBV28|TRBJ1-6|.
TGTGCCAGCAGTGAGCCGGGACAGCCACCTCTCCCCCACTTT
CASSEPGQPPLPHF
>TRBD1|TRBV9|TRBJ2-3|.
TGTGCCAGCAGCGTAGGAGGACAGGGGGCGTCAGATACGCAGTATTTT
CASSVGGQGASDTQYF
>.|TRBV19|TRBJ1-1|.
TGTGCCAGTAGCCTGGACTTGAGTTCGGGACTCACTGAAGCTTTCTTT
CASSLDLSSGLTEAFF
>.|TRBV19|TRBJ2-6|.
TGTGCCAGTAGTATAGGGGGCAGGTATTTAGCTGGGGCCAACGTCCTGACTTTC
CASSIGGRYLAGANVLTF
>.|TRBV25-1|TRBJ2-5|.
TGTGCCAGCAGTGAATCAATACTCCAAGAGACCCAGTACTTC
CASSESILQETQYF
>.|TRBV21-1|TRBJ2-7|once
TGTGCCAGCAGCAAAGGCGGCTCCCCCTACGAGCAGTACTTC
CASSKGGSPYEQYF
>TRBD1|TRBV7-9|TRBJ2-2|.
TGTGCCAGCAGAGCCGGGGTAGGGGGCGTCGGGGAGCTGTTTTTT
CASRAGVGGVGELFF
>TRBD1|TRBV18|TRBJ1-5|.
TGTGCCAGCTCACCCCAGGACAGGGTTCAGCCCCAGCATTTT
CASSPQDRVQPQHF
>.|TRBV7-6|TRBJ2-2|few
TGTGCCAGCAGCTTAGCAGTTGGAGGGGGCCAGAACACCGGGGAGCTGTTTTTT
CASSLAVGGGQNTGELFF